A selection of T cell receptor beta chains follows, all from one sample in a study of T cells in Graves' hyperthyroidism and ophthalmopathy. TCRdb reprocessed the multiplex PCR reads with MiXCR, giving one entry per CDR3 protein. The sample consists of around 700,000 distinct CDR3 sequences, around a third of them appearing once. Sequencing was carried out using blood. All receptors derive from a middle-aged woman with Graves' hyperthyroidism. Both conserved end residues are part of each CDR3. The order of the fields is clone size, V gene, D gene, J gene, CDR3 DNA, CDR3 protein. D genes are given only for firm matches. Size values are once, few and many counts, or a class for expanded clones, and some rows have none.

-	TRBV4-3	-	TRBJ1-2	TGCGCCAGCAGCCGACACGGGGGAGGCTATGGCTACACCTTC	CASSRHGGGYGYTF
-	TRBV30	-	TRBJ2-6	TGTGCCTGGAGTAGCTCTGGGGCCAACGTCCTGACTTTC	CAWSSSGANVLTF
-	TRBV7-2	TRBD1	TRBJ2-7	TGTGCCAGCAGCACCGTAACAGGGGGGTTGTCCTACGAGCAGTACTTC	CASSTVTGGLSYEQYF
-	TRBV20-1	TRBD1	TRBJ2-7	TGCAGTGCTAGAGATTTGACAGGGCGGTTGTACGAGCAGTACTTC	CSARDLTGRLYEQYF
-	TRBV9	-	TRBJ1-1	TGTGCCAGCAGCGTAGCTTTGGTGAACACTGAAGCTTTCTTT	CASSVALVNTEAFF
-	TRBV24-1	TRBD2	TRBJ2-5	TGTGCCACCAGTGTTAACCAGCGGGGGGACCAAGAGACCCAGTACTTC	CATSVNQRGDQETQYF
many	TRBV7-2	TRBD2	TRBJ2-7	TGTGCCAGCAGCTCAGTCACAGCGGGAGGACAGTACTTC	CASSSVTAGGQYF
few	TRBV19	-	TRBJ1-2	TGTGCCAGTAGTATAGGCCTCCATTGGGTTCGGGGCTACACCTTC	CASSIGLHWVRGYTF
-	TRBV28	-	TRBJ2-2	TGTGCCAGCAGTTTAAGGCACGGGGAGCTGTTTTTT	CASSLRHGELFF
-	TRBV9	-	TRBJ1-1	TGTGCCAGCAGCTTCCAACAGGAGCCGGTGGACACTGAAGCTTTCTTT	CASSFQQEPVDTEAFF
-	TRBV6-5	TRBD1	TRBJ1-2	TGTGCCAGCAGTTACATCAGGGGGCTCGGCTACACCTTC	CASSYIRGLGYTF
-	TRBV28	-	TRBJ1-6	TGTGCCAGCGAGGCAGGGTATTCACCCCTCCACTTT	CASEAGYSPLHF
-	TRBV10-1	TRBD1	TRBJ1-4	TGCGCCAGCCTGCAGGACAGGGGGAATGAAAAACTGTTTTTT	CASLQDRGNEKLFF
few	TRBV5-1	TRBD2	TRBJ2-2	TGCGCCAGCAGCTTGGCCGGGGGGTATGGTGAGCTGTTTTTT	CASSLAGGYGELFF
few	TRBV6-5	TRBD2	TRBJ2-7	TGTGCCAGCAGTTACTTAGCGGGAGCGTTCTACGAGCAGTACTTC	CASSYLAGAFYEQYF
-	TRBV10-3	TRBD1	TRBJ2-2	TGTGCCATCAGTCAAAGGCCGACAGGGAACGGGGAGCTGTTTTTT	CAISQRPTGNGELFF
-	TRBV29-1	-	TRBJ1-5	TGCAGCGTTGTGAAAGGGGATGAGACCCAGCATTTT	CSVVKGDETQHF
-	TRBV5-1	-	TRBJ2-5	TGCGCCAGCAGCTTGTTCTCGGACTTACAAGAGACCCAGTACTTC	CASSLFSDLQETQYF
-	TRBV7-2	TRBD1	TRBJ1-5	TGTGCCAGCAGCTTACTTCGGGACAGGGGATTCGGCCCAGGGTGTAATCAGCCCCAGCATTTT	CASSLLRDRGFGPGCNQPQHF
many	TRBV2	-	TRBJ1-4	TGTGCCAGCAGGCGCACGATCGGATTGGGTGAAAAACTGTTTTTT	CASRRTIGLGEKLFF
few	TRBV6-5	-	TRBJ2-2	TGTGCCAGCAGTTACGAGGGGGGGGCCGGGGAGCTGTTTTTT	CASSYEGGAGELFF
-	TRBV3-1	-	TRBJ1-1	TGTGCCAGCAGCCACCCCGGCGACGGAATCACTGAAGCTTTCTTT	CASSHPGDGITEAFF
many	TRBV20-1	-	TRBJ2-5	TGCAGTGCTAGTCCAGTTAGACCGGACCAAGAGACCCAGTACTTC	CSASPVRPDQETQYF
many	TRBV10-3	TRBD1	TRBJ2-5	TGTGCCATCCGACCAGCCGGGGGACAGGGGGACCAAGAGACCCAGTACTTC	CAIRPAGGQGDQETQYF
-	TRBV25-1	-	TRBJ2-5	TGTGCCAGCGTTAATGTGGTGGAGACCCAGTACTTC	CASVNVVETQYF
many	TRBV7-2	-	TRBJ2-7	TGTGCCAGCAGCTTAGGTCGGGGAACCTACGAGCAGTACTTC	CASSLGRGTYEQYF
many	TRBV7-2	-	TRBJ2-5	TGTGCCAGCAGCTTAGCCCTCCGGCCAGGGGAGACCCAGTACTTC	CASSLALRPGETQYF
-	TRBV19	TRBD2	TRBJ2-2	TGTGCCAGTAGGGAGCGGGGGAACACCGGGGAGCTGTTTTTT	CASRERGNTGELFF
-	TRBV10-3	-	TRBJ1-1	TGTGCCATCAGGGACAAAGTGAACACTGAAGCTTTCTTT	CAIRDKVNTEAFF
few	TRBV6-6	-	TRBJ2-7	TGTGCCAGTCAACAGGGTCCCTACGAGCAGTACTTC	CASQQGPYEQYF
many	TRBV12-3/TRBV12-4	TRBD1	TRBJ1-6	TGTGCCAGCAGCAGACAGGGGTGTCACCTTTGCCCCCTCCACTTT	CASSRQGCHLCPLHF
few	TRBV13	TRBD2	TRBJ2-7	TGTGCCAGCAGCGCATCCGGGACTAGCGGAGGCAGCTCCTACGAGCAGTACTTC	CASSASGTSGGSSYEQYF
-	TRBV7-9	-	TRBJ1-5	TGTGCCAGCAGCTTAGGTGAGGGCTATAGCAATCAGCCCCAGCATTTT	CASSLGEGYSNQPQHF
-	TRBV19	-	TRBJ2-2	TGTGCCAGCTGGACGTTCGCGAACACCGGGGAGCTGTTTTTT	CASWTFANTGELFF
many	TRBV12-3/TRBV12-4	-	TRBJ1-1	TGTGCCAGCACCTACCGGGCCTCAGAAGCTTTCTTT	CASTYRASEAFF
many	TRBV7-9	-	TRBJ1-1	TGTGCCAGCAGCTCCCCCCAGAGGACTGAAGCTTTCTTT	CASSSPQRTEAFF
-	TRBV20-1	TRBD1	TRBJ1-5	TGCAGTGCTAAACAGGGGCTTAATCAGCCCCAGCATTTT	CSAKQGLNQPQHF
many	TRBV10-3	-	TRBJ1-5	TGTGCCATCAGTGAAGGGCCCAGGGACTATCAGCCCCAGCATTTT	CAISEGPRDYQPQHF
-	TRBV6-5	-	TRBJ1-1	TGTGCCAGCAGTTCCCTCAGGGTCTATGAAGCTTTCTTT	CASSSLRVYEAFF
-	TRBV29-1	-	TRBJ2-7	TGCAGCGTTGTATATCGGTCCACCTACGAGCAGTACTTC	CSVVYRSTYEQYF
-	TRBV29-1	-	TRBJ2-2	TGCGGCGGGTTTGCCGGGGAGCTGTTTTTT	CGGFAGELFF